Here is one T cell receptor (beta chain) with its context. Here immunoSEQ multiplex PCR was the method, and the copy in TCRdb shows in-frame clones only, minus some. The table records 13,000 or so clones, 74% of them present only once. Lamina propria and intraepithelial lymphocytes were released by processing graft tissue. Losses at the gene ends were 4 bases for V and 4 bases for J; bases not matched to a gene: 13. Germline CDR1 reads SGHRS; CDR2 reads YFSETQ. The length of the CDR3 is 16 residues. The source of the sample is a study of graft-versus-host responses after intestinal transplantation. This chain joins TRBV5-1 and TRBJ2-7; TRBD1 agrees at 8 bases. The sequence came from a human patient who received an intestinal transplant, so some T cells may come from the graft donor. Specimen: ileum tissue, collected 16 days after intestinal transplant. CDR3 in amino acids: CASSRTSDRVSYEQYF. CDR3 DNA: TGCGCCAGCAGCCGCACTTCGGACAGGGTATCTTACGAGCAGTACTTC.